This T cell receptor (beta chain) came from a study of T cells after yellow fever vaccination. Study-wide context: When fractions had low cell numbers, they were prepared with SMART-Seq v4 Ultra Low Input. General study points: Peak timing came faster in the weaker secondary response, day 5 versus 15.

Production of TCR cDNA was by 5'RACE template switching, which also added a universal primer site and UMIs. One entry per CDR3 protein results from TCRdb running MiXCR on the 5' RACE reads. This table has 300,000 to 400,000 distinct CDR3 sequences, roughly 4% appearing once. A few counts support this clonotype. The target antigen is unknown. Trimming cost V 2 bases and J 2 bases, with 11 bases left between them. Germline CDR1 and CDR2: KGHDR and SFDVKD. The CDR3 length is 15 residues. The V and J genes are TRBV24-1 and TRBJ1-2; possible D gene TRBD1, 5 bases. The source material was PBMCs, sampled 5 days after the yellow fever booster vaccination. This receptor was taken from a man younger than 35 who received the YFV17D yellow fever vaccine. CDR3 nucleotide sequence: TGTGCCACCAGTGATTCCGGGGCGGGAAACTATGGCTACACCTTC. Its translation is CATSDSGAGNYGYTF.